This T cell receptor beta chain was identified in a study of blood T cell repertoires in COVID-19. Study at large: The United States, Italy and Spain were the sources of the acute and convalescent COVID-19 samples. T cells, B-cell-depleted T cells, or PBMCs supplied cDNA or gDNA.

Assay: immunoSEQ multiplex PCR; the TCRdb copy retains only in-frame clones and omits some. The data show tens of thousands of clones, around 86% seen once. Sequencing used peripheral blood. This clonotype was obtained from a man in his forties with acute or convalescent COVID-19.

CDR3 DNA sequence: TGTGCCAGCAGCGCCGACAGGGGGCGCGGCTATGGCTACACCTTC. Translated, it gives CASSADRGRGYGYTF. This rearrangement joins TRBV11-2 to TRBJ1-2; TRBD1 aligns across 10 bases. The V gene end was trimmed by 5 bases and the J gene end by 4 bases; junction bases not matched to a gene: 7. This CDR3 is 15 amino acids long. The V gene's germline CDR1 is SGHAT and CDR2 FQNNGV. Full variable domain (rest looked up from reference TRBV11-2 and TRBJ1-2): EAGVAQSPRYKIIEKRQSVAFWCNPISGHATLYWYQQILGQGPKLLIQFQNNGVVDDSQLPKDRFSAERLKGVDSTLKIQPAKLEDSAVYLCASSADRGRGYGYTFGSGTRLTVV.